Listed below are T cell receptor beta chains from one sample, sequenced in a study of cytomegalovirus exposure and HLA in healthy donors. Only in-frame clones appear in the TCRdb table, and some are missing; sequencing was by immunoSEQ multiplex PCR. The table has more than 130,000 clones, roughly 76% seen once. The sample taken for sequencing was PBMCs. These receptors were obtained from a man aged 18 to 29 in good health and CMV-seronegative. Both conserved end residues are part of each CDR3. D genes are given only for firm matches.

j_call d_call v_call cdr3_aa
TRBJ2-7 TRBD2 TRBV10-3 CAISAGVAGGPGSEQYF
TRBJ2-1 TRBD2 TRBV7-2 CASSFLAGGGYNEQFF
TRBJ2-6 NA TRBV15 CATSRDSGANVLTF
TRBJ1-3 NA TRBV6-5 CASSSGTRSGNTIYF
TRBJ1-1 NA TRBV15 CATSRDRGSPNTEAFF
TRBJ1-1 TRBD1 TRBV9 CASSGTRGRGAFF
TRBJ1-1 NA TRBV5-6 CASRPGLPNTEAFF
TRBJ2-7 NA TRBV4-1 CASSQAQGTSYEQYF
TRBJ1-2 NA TRBV5-1 CASSPTETAYYGYTF
TRBJ2-5 TRBD2 TRBV7-2 CASSLFGGRETQYF
TRBJ2-5 TRBD1 TRBV7-3 CASSLGQGTQETQYF
TRBJ1-2 TRBD1 TRBV2 CASRAGTGAGYTF
TRBJ2-5 TRBD2 TRBV5-4 CASSPGGSDQETQYF
TRBJ1-5 NA TRBV6-1 CASSDRGSDQPQHF
TRBJ2-3 TRBD2 TRBV19 CASSALGGVADTQYF
TRBJ2-7 TRBD2 TRBV19 CASSTYGGKGYEQYF
TRBJ2-7 TRBD1 TRBV7-3 CASSFSGQGTYEQYF
TRBJ2-7 TRBD1 TRBV30 CAWSKQGVYEQYF
TRBJ1-1 NA TRBV28 CASSPPQGNTEAFF
NA NA TRBV29-1 CSAPGESSYEQYF
TRBJ2-3 TRBD2 TRBV4-1 CASSHGTSGGANTQYF
TRBJ1-2 TRBD1 TRBV6-6 CASSYPAQGANYGYTF
TRBJ2-7 TRBD1 TRBV18 CASSRRQGVYEQYF
TRBJ1-1 NA TRBV30 CAWSVRENTEAFF
TRBJ2-3 NA TRBV7-2 CASSFTGSTDTQYF
TRBJ2-1 NA TRBV11-2 CASRHHGVSFYNEQFF
TRBJ2-1 NA TRBV7-3 CASSSTRSVDEQFF
TRBJ2-5 NA TRBV2 CASRDSVVFQETQYF
TRBJ2-3 NA TRBV9 CASSVPRSRADTQYF
TRBJ1-4 NA TRBV15 CATSRDKTADATNEKLFF
TRBJ2-5 NA TRBV6-5 CASSYSLGRETQYF
TRBJ2-3 NA TRBV29-1 CSVEVTEVGTQYF
TRBJ1-1 NA TRBV7-3 CASSTGSGDGTEAFF
TRBJ2-7 TRBD1 TRBV10-1 CASSEYFGTGGSYEQYF
TRBJ2-7 TRBD2 TRBV27 CASSFSSGSLSYEQYF
NA TRBD2 TRBV6-1 CASSGLAGVSSYEQYF
TRBJ1-2 NA TRBV11-2 CASNRDNSNYGYTF
TRBJ2-1 TRBD1 TRBV27 CASSLSLGQYDYNEQFF
TRBJ1-2 TRBD1 TRBV6-5 CASSPDRDYGYTF
TRBJ1-2 NA TRBV10-3 CAISFDQPTGPTPPMLGYTF
TRBJ2-7 NA TRBV19 CASQLYEQYF
TRBJ2-1 NA TRBV10-3 CAISATYNEQFF
TRBJ1-3 NA TRBV28 CASSYRNTIYF
NA TRBD1 TRBV5-1 CASSRQGHEQYF
TRBJ2-1 TRBD2 TRBV9 CASSVGAGGPYNEQFF
TRBJ2-3 NA TRBV6-5 CASSYSSSPRDTQYF
TRBJ1-5 NA TRBV28 CASGGAANQPQHF